The present entry profiles one T cell receptor (beta chain) with its context. The antigen is undetermined. The data were obtained in a study of cytomegalovirus exposure and HLA in healthy donors. Study-wide findings and caveats: As was reported, the HLA-A and HLA-B alleles of most subjects were accurately predicted from TCR beta sequences.

V lost 3 bases and J lost 4; bases outside the gene matches: 1. This CDR3 is built from 13 residues. The germline gives CDR1 GTSNPN, CDR2 SVGIG (reference sequence). 13 Jbeta primers and 60 Vbeta primers were used for the PCR. Sequencing used immunoSEQ multiplex PCR; TCRdb keeps in-frame clones, though not all of them. The sample consists of approximately 170,000 clones, approximately 79% of them appearing once. The chain employs TRBV30 and TRBJ1-4, with 8 nucleotides matching TRBD1. This receptor was taken from a male donor in good health and CMV-seronegative. Sequencing was carried out using PBMCs. Written as DNA, the CDR3 is TGTGCCTGGAGAGACAGGGGTAATGAAAAACTGTTTTTT. Residues: CAWRDRGNEKLFF.